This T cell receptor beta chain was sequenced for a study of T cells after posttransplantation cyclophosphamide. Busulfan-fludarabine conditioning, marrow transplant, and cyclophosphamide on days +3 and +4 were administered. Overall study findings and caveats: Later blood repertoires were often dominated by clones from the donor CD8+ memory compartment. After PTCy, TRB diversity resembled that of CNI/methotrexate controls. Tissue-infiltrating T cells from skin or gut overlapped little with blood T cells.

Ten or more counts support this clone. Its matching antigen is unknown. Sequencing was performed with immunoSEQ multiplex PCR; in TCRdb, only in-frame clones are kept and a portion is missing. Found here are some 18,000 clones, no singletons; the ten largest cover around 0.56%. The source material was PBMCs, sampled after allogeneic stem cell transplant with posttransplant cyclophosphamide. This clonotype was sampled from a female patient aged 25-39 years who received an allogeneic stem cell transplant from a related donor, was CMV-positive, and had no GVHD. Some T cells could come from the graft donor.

CDR3 protein: CASSAPDRNQPQHF. The CDR3 bases are TGTGCCAGCAGTGCCCCGGACAGAAATCAGCCCCAGCATTTT. The V gene is TRBV2, the J gene TRBJ1-5; possible D gene TRBD1, 6 bases. This CDR3 region has 14 residues. With 4 bases removed from V and 4 bases from J, the gap between germline ends came to 11 bases. Germline CDR1 is SNHLY and CDR2 is FYNNEI.